Following are 18 T cell receptor beta chains from one sample sequenced in a study of regulatory T cells in long-lasting Graves disease. This sample's time point: newly diagnosed GD, antithyroid drugs for less than 3 months. Preparation of the TCR library used RNA extracted from PBMCs. Researchers made TCR beta libraries by using iRepertoire HTBI primers and running Arm-PCR on CDR3 regions. One entry per CDR3 protein, called by TCRdb with MiXCR from the multiplex PCR reads. The table has over 200,000 distinct CDR3 sequences, roughly 18% seen once. The sample was also linked to a second study, of T cells in Graves' hyperthyroidism and ophthalmopathy.

This specimen was peripheral blood mononuclear cells (PBMCs), taken at new diagnosis, from a patient treated with antithyroid drugs. The origin of the receptors is a woman aged 25 to 45 with Graves disease.

This clonotype was observed many times. V gene TRBV10-3 combines with J gene TRBJ1-3; D is unresolved. CDR1 is ENHRY, CDR2 SYGVKD, per germline. Deletions cut 10 bases from V and 0 bases from J, with 16 bases between. The CDR3 covers 15 residues. The CDR3, as DNA: TGTGCCACCTACCCTGGCGTGAGCTCTGGAAACACCATATATTTT. Translating it yields CATYPGVSSGNTIYF.

This clonotype was seen repeatedly, ten times or more. This sequence joins TRBV2 and TRBJ1-1; D might be TRBD1 (6 bases). Deletions cut 1 base from V and 4 bases from J, with 13 bases between. The CDR3 is made up of 15 amino acids. Germline assignment: CDR1 SNHLY and CDR2 FYNNEI. The CDR3 loop is CASSEDRAAGTEAFF. The CDR3, as DNA: TGTGCCAGCAGTGAAGACAGGGCGGCTGGCACTGAAGCTTTCTTT.

J is TRBJ2-2 and V is TRBV7-9; D possibly uses TRBD1 or TRBD2 (6 bases each). In germline, CDR1 is SEHNR, CDR2 FQNEAQ (reference sequence). The CDR3 runs to 16 residues. The ends were cut back, 2 bases at V and 0 bases at J, with 10 bases in the middle. The CDR3 coding sequence is TGTGCCAGCAGCTTATACGGGGGCGCGAACACCGGGGAGCTGTTTTTT. It codes for CASSLYGGANTGELFF.

This clonotype was seen a handful of times. The J gene is TRBJ2-3, the V gene TRBV6-2 or TRBV6-3, with TRBD2 matching over 7 bases. Germline V CDR1 and CDR2: MNHEY, SVGEGT. CDR3 length equals 13 residues. With 7 bases clipped from V and 9 bases from J, the junction kept 10 bases outside the gene matches. The DNA of the CDR3 is TGTGCCAGCAACCGGCGGGAGACCCGGACGCAGTATTTT. Translation: CASNRRETRTQYF.

This clonotype was recorded many times. The V and J genes are TRBV7-2 and TRBJ2-7; D is ambiguous. The CDR3 has 13 residues. V dropped 3 bases and J dropped 2 bases, with 8 bases sitting between them. Looked up from germline, CDR1 is SGHTA and CDR2 is FQGNSA. CDR3 in DNA: TGTGCCAGCAGCTTTCGCAGGACCTACGAGCAGTACTTC. Translating gives CASSFRRTYEQYF.

V usage is TRBV2 and J usage is TRBJ2-3; D is perhaps TRBD2 (7 bases). CDR3 length: 16 residues. Trimming pared 3 bases from V and 2 bases from J, leaving 15 bases between. Germline CDR1 and CDR2: SNHLY and FYNNEI. The CDR3, as DNA: TGTGCCAGCAGTGATGGCGGGGGCGGCGCCACAGATACGCAGTATTTT. This sequence encodes CASSDGGGGATDTQYF.

The sample holds many counts of this clonotype. V usage is TRBV6-1 and J usage is TRBJ1-6; 7 nucleotides agree with TRBD1. The V gene's germline CDR1 is MNHNS and CDR2 SASEGT. Trimming took 6 bases from V and 6 from J; bases not matched to a gene: 11. CDR3 length: 16 residues. The CDR3 DNA reads TGTGCCAGCAGACGGATGCCGGGACAGTCTAATTCACCCCTCCACTTT. Residues: CASRRMPGQSNSPLHF.

This clonotype was observed a few times. The genes are TRBV14 and TRBJ1-4; possibly TRBD1 for D (5 bases). The germline V gene encodes CDR1 SGHDN and CDR2 FVKESK. This CDR3 spans 15 amino acids. V shed 3 bases and J shed 7 bases, with 15 bases lying between them. The CDR3 DNA sequence: TGTGCCAGCAGCCAGGTCCAGGGATTTTTTGAAAAACTGTTTTTT. Protein sequence: CASSQVQGFFEKLFF.

This clonotype came up many times. The V gene is TRBV20-1, the J gene TRBJ2-7; 10 nucleotides match TRBD1. The CDR3 has 14 amino acids. CDR1 is DFQATT and CDR2 is SNEGSKA in the germline V gene (reference sequence). V lost 2 bases to trimming and J lost 3 bases; unmatched junction nucleotides: 4. Here the CDR3 reads CSARPGTGDYEQYF. CDR3 nucleotides: TGCAGTGCTAGACCCGGGACAGGGGACTACGAGCAGTACTTC.

In its sample, this clonotype was seen many times. V gene TRBV7-2 combines with J gene TRBJ2-3, with 8 bases fitting TRBD2. Per the germline V gene, CDR1 is SGHTA and CDR2 is FQGNSA. This CDR3 contains 15 residues. V gave up 3 bases and J gave up 6 bases; unmatched junction bases: 8. The CDR3 loop reads CASSFVGGAIDTQYF. As DNA, the CDR3 is TGTGCCAGCAGCTTCGTCGGGGGGGCCATCGATACGCAGTATTTT.

This clonotype occurred many times. The rearrangement uses TRBV12-3 or TRBV12-4 and TRBJ1-2, with 8 bases fitting TRBD1. V trimming: 6 bases; J trimming: 4 bases; junction bases outside the gene matches: 7. This CDR3 is 14 amino acids long. The CDR3 here is CASRTTGEVYGYTF. As DNA, the CDR3 is TGTGCCAGCAGGACGACAGGGGAGGTCTATGGCTACACCTTC.

This clonotype was detected ten times or more. The chain joins TRBV28 to TRBJ1-3, with D possibly matching TRBD1 (6 bases). The CDR3 is made up of 13 amino acids. Deletions cut 7 bases from V and 4 bases from J, with 11 bases between. Germline V gene lookup returns CDR1 MDHEN and CDR2 SYDVKM. The CDR3 protein is CASTGRGGNTIYF. DNA of the CDR3: TGTGCCAGCACGGGCAGGGGCGGAAACACCATATATTTT.

On this clonotype itself: Since a much larger clone is just one base distant, this may be a read error. The DNA is omitted, as the CDR3 cannot be located on it reliably, and the CDR3 follows TCRdb's listing. The chain employs TRBV20-1 and TRBJ1-2; TRBD1 is the table's D call and was not checked against the DNA. A total of 15 residues make up the CDR3, ends included. Germline loops: CDR1 DFQATT, CDR2 SNEGSKA (reference sequence). CDR3 loop: CSAHEGGGRNYGCTF.

The rearrangement links TRBV19 to TRBJ1-4; TRBD1 agrees at 8 bases. Germline CDR1 reads LNHDA; CDR2 reads SQIVND (reference sequence). This CDR3 is 14 amino acids long. Losses at the gene ends were 5 bases for V and 7 bases for J; bases not matched to a gene: 6. CDR3 coding DNA: TGTGCCAGTAGTCCAGGACAGGGACGTGAAAAACTGTTTTTT. Protein: CASSPGQGREKLFF. Filled out from reference TRBV19 and TRBJ1-4, the complete variable domain reads DGGITQSPKYLFRKEGQNVTLSCEQNLNHDAMYWYRQDPGQGLRLIYYSQIVNDFQKGDIAEGYSVSREKKESFPLTVTSAQKNPTAFYLCASSPGQGREKLFFGSGTQLSVL.

This clonotype was recorded many times. This chain connects TRBV7-6 to TRBJ1-5, with a possible D match to TRBD1 (5 bases). The CDR3 has 16 amino acids. Per the germline V gene, CDR1 is SGHVS and CDR2 is FNYEAQ. V lost 3 bases and J lost 6, with 18 bases in between. This chain's CDR3 is CASSLGVAGLGQPQHF. The CDR3 DNA reads as TGTGCCAGCAGCTTGGGGGTAGCGGGGCTCGGTCAGCCCCAGCATTTT. The full variable domain, its missing parts supplied by reference TRBV7-6 and TRBJ1-5, is GAGVSQSPRYKVTKRGQDVALRCDPISGHVSLYWYRQALGQGPEFLTYFNYEAQQDKSGLPNDRFSAERPEGSISTLTIQRTEQRDSAMYRCASSLGVAGLGQPQHFGDGTRLSIL.

This clonotype appeared many times. This chain joins TRBV29-1 and TRBJ1-2, with D possibly matching TRBD1 (5 bases). The CDR3 length is 11 residues. V lost 6 bases and J lost 4, with 9 bases in between. Germline V gene data show CDR1 as SQVTM and CDR2 as ANQGSEA. This CDR3 reads CSVETGYGYTF. The CDR3 nucleotides read TGCAGCGTCGAAACAGGCTATGGCTACACCTTC.

The chain combines TRBV6-5 with TRBJ2-7; tentative D call: TRBD1 (6 bases). CDR3 length: 14 amino acids. CDR1 is MNHEY, CDR2 SVGAGI, per germline. Trimming removed 4 bases from V and 4 bases from J, with 14 bases in between. The CDR3 sequence is CASSLPQQGYEQYF. Here the CDR3 DNA reads TGTGCCAGCAGTTTGCCGCAACAGGGTTACGAGCAGTACTTC.

This clonotype was detected only a few times. The J gene is TRBJ1-2, the V gene TRBV12-3 or TRBV12-4; D remains ambiguous. V was shortened by 5 bases and J by 5 bases, with 15 bases between the two germline ends. This CDR3 has 14 amino acids. The CDR3 region has the DNA TGTGCCAGCAGTCCAAACGGCTATCAATATGGCTACACCTTC. It is translated as CASSPNGYQYGYTF.